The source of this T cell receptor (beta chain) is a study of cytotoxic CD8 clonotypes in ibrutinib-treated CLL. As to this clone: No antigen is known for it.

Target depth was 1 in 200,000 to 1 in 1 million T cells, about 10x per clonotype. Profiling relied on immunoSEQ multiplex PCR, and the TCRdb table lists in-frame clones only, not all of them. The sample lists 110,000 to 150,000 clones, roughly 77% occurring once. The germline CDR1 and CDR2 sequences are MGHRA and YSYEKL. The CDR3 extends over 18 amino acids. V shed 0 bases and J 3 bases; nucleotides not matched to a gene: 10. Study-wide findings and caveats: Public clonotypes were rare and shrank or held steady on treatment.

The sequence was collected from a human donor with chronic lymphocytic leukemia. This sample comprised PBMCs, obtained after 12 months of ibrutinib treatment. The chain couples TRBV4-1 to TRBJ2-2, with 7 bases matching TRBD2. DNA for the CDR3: TGCGCCAGCAGCCAAGAGGGAGCTGTCGGGGGGTACACCGGGGAGCTGTTTTTT. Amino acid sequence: CASSQEGAVGGYTGELFF.